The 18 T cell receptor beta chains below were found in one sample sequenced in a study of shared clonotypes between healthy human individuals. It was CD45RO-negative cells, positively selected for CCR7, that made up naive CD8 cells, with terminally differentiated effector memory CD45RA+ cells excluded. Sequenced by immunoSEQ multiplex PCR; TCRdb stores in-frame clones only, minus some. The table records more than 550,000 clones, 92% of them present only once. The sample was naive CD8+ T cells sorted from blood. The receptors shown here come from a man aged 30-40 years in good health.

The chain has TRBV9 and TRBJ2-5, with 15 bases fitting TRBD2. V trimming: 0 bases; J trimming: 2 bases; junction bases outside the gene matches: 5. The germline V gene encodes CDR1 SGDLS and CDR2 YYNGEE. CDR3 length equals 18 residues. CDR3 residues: CASSVVGTSGRKQETQYF. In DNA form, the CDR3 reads TGTGCCAGCAGCGTAGTGGGGACTAGCGGGAGGAAGCAAGAGACCCAGTACTTC.

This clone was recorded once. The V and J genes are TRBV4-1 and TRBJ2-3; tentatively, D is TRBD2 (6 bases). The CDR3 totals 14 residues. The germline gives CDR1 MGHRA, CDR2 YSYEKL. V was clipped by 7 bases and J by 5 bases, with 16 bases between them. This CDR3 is CASTGTPGIDTQYF. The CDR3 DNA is TGCGCCAGCACCGGGACTCCCGGCATAGATACGCAGTATTTT.

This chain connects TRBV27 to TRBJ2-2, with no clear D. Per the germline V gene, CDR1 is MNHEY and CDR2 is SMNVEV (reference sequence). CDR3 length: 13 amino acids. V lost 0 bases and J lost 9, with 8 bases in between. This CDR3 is CASSLSGWRELFF. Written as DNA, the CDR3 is TGTGCCAGCAGTTTATCCGGGTGGAGGGAGCTGTTTTTT.

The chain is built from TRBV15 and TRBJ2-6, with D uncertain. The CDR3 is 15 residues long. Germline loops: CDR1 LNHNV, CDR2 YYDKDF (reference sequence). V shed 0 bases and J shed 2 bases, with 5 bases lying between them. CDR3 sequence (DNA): TGTGCCACCAGCAGAGATGATGCTGGGGCCAACGTCCTGACTTTC. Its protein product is CATSRDDAGANVLTF.

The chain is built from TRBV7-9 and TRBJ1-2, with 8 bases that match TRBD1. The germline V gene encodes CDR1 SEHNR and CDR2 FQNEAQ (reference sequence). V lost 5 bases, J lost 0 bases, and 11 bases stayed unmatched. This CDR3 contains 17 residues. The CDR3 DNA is TGTGCCAGCAGCCTCACTGGACAGGGTTTAACTAACTATGGCTACACCTTC. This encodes CASSLTGQGLTNYGYTF.

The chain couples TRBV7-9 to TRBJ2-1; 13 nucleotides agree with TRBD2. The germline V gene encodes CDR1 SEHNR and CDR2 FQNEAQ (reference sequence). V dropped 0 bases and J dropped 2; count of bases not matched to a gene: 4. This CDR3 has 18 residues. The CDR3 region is CASSLAGLAGATYNEQFF. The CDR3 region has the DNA TGTGCCAGCAGCTTAGCCGGACTAGCGGGAGCCACCTACAATGAGCAGTTCTTC.

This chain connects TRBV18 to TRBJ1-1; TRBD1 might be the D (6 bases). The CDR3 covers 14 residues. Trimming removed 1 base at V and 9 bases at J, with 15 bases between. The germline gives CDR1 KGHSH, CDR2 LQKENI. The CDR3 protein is CASSPLEGGGQAFF. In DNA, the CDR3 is TGTGCCAGCTCACCACTAGAAGGGGGTGGCCAAGCTTTCTTT.

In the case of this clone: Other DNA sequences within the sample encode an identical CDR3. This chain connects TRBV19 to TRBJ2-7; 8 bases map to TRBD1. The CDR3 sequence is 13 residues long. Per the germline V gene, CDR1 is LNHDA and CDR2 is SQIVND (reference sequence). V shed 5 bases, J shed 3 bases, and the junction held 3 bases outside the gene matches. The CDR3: CASSLGQGYEQYF. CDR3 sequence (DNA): TGTGCCAGTAGTCTTGGACAGGGCTACGAGCAGTACTTC.

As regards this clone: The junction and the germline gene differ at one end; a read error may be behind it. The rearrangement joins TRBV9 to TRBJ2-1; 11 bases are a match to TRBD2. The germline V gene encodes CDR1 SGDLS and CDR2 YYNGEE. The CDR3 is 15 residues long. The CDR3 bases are TGTGCCAGCAACGTAGGGCTAGCGGGAGGTAATGAGCAGTTCTTC. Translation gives CASNVGLAGGNEQFF.

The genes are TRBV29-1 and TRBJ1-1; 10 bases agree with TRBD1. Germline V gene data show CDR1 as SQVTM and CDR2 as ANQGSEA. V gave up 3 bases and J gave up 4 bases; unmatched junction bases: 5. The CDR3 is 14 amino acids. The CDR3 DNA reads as TGCAGCGTTGACGACAGGGGGCAGGGCACTGAAGCTTTCTTT. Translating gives CSVDDRGQGTEAFF.

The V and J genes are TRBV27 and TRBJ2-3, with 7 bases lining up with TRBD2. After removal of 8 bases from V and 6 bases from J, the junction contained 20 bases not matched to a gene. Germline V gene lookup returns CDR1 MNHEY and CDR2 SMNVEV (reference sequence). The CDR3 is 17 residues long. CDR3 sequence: CASGLGRLAISLDTQYF. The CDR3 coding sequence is TGTGCCAGCGGGTTGGGACGACTAGCCATCTCCCTGGATACGCAGTATTTT.

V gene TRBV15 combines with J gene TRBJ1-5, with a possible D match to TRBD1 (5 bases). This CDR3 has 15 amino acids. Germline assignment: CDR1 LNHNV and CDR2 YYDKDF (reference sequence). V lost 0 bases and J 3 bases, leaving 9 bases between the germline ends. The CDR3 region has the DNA TGTGCCACCAGCAGAGACGGGACGAACAATCAGCCCCAGCATTTT. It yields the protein CATSRDGTNNQPQHF.

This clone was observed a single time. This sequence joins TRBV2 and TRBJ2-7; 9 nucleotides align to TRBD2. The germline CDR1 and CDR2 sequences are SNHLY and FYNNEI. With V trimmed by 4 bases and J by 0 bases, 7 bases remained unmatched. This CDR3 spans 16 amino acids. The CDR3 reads CASSVDLAGSSYEQYF. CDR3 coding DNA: TGTGCCAGCAGTGTTGATCTAGCGGGGAGCTCCTACGAGCAGTACTTC.

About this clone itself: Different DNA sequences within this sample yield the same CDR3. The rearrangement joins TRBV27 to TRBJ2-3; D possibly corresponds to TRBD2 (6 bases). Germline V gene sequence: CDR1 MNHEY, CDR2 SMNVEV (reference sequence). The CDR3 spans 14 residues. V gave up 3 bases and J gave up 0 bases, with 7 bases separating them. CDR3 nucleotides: TGTGCCAGCAGTTTGGGGAGGAGCACAGATACGCAGTATTTT. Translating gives CASSLGRSTDTQYF.

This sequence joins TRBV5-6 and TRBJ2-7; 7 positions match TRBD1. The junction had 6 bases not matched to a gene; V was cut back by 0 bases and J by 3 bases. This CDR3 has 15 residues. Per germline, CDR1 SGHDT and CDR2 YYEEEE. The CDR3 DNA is TGTGCCAGCAGCTTGGCCGAAGACAGGGACTACGAGCAGTACTTC. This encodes CASSLAEDRDYEQYF.

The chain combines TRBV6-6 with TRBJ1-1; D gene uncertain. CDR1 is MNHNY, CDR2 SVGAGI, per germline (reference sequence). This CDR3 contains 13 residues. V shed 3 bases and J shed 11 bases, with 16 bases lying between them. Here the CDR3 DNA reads TGTGCCAGCAGTTATCTTCTCCGTTCCGGGGCTTTCTTT. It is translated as CASSYLLRSGAFF.

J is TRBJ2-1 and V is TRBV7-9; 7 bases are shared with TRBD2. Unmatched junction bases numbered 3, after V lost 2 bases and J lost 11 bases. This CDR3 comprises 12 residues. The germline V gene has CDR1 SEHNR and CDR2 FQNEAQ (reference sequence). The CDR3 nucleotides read TGTGCCAGCAGCTTAAACGGGAGGCAGCAGTTCTTC. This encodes CASSLNGRQQFF. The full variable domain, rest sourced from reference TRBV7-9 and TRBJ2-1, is DTGVSQNPRHKITKRGQNVTFRCDPISEHNRLYWYRQTLGQGPEFLTYFQNEAQLEKSRLLSDRFSAERPKGSFSTLEIQRTEQGDSAMYLCASSLNGRQQFFGPGTRLTVL.

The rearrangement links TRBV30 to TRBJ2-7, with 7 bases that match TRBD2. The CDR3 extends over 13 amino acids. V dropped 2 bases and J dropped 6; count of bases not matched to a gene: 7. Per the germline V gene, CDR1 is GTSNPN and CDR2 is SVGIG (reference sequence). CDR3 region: CAWSKGRGREQYF. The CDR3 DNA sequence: TGTGCCTGGAGTAAGGGGAGGGGACGCGAGCAGTACTTC.